The present T cell receptor (beta chain) was sequenced within a study of T cells in localized non-small cell lung cancer. Study results and caveats: Uninvolved nearby lung showed the greatest T cell clonality, exceeding that found in tumor. Heterogeneity stays possible, as sequencing covered only one tumor region. Researchers found a median approximately 55 of the top 100 tumor clones in adjacent lung. Elevated circulating T cell density in blood was associated with longer overall survival.

Worth noting for this clone: Its antigen remains unknown.

This CDR3 is built from 15 residues. V was cut by 4 bases and J by 1 base, with 12 bases left in between. Germline CDR1 SGHDN, CDR2 FVKESK. Using immunoSEQ multiplex PCR, the repertoire was profiled, and TCRdb retains in-frame clones only, with some absent. The sample contains over 1,500 clones, roughly 18% of which appear only once. This chain links TRBV14 with TRBJ2-3; tentatively, D is TRBD1 (6 bases). The TCR sequence derives from a male donor at least 60 years old with stage I lung adenocarcinoma. The sample was lung tumor tissue, taken before any cancer treatment. The CDR3 here is CASSPGTPRTDTQYF. The CDR3 DNA reads as TGTGCCAGCAGCCCGGGGACACCTCGCACAGATACGCAGTATTTT.